Below, one T cell receptor beta chain is given with its context. This entry is derived from a study of cytomegalovirus exposure and HLA in healthy donors. PCR involved 60 Vbeta and 13 Jbeta primers. Sequencing used immunoSEQ multiplex PCR; TCRdb keeps in-frame clones, though not all of them. The profile shows roughly 140,000 clones, over 70% of them singletons. This CDR3 spans 19 amino acids. CDR1 is SGDLS and CDR2 is YYNGEE in the germline V gene. Trimming at V came to 3 bases and at J to 2 bases, leaving 18 bases not matched to a gene. This TCR was sampled from a male donor in good health and CMV-seronegative. Sequencing used PBMCs. The chain combines TRBV9 with TRBJ1-2; 8 positions agree with TRBD1. The CDR3 sequence: CASSAGGRTGRIGNYGYTF. Here the CDR3 DNA reads TGTGCCAGCAGCGCCGGGGGGCGGACAGGGAGGATAGGCAACTATGGCTACACCTTC. The whole variable domain, remainder taken from reference TRBV9 and TRBJ1-2, is DSGVTQTPKHLITATGQRVTLRCSPRSGDLSVYWYQQSLDQGLQFLIQYYNGEERAKGNILERFSAQQFPDLHSELNLSSLELGDSALYFCASSAGGRTGRIGNYGYTFGSGTRLTVV.